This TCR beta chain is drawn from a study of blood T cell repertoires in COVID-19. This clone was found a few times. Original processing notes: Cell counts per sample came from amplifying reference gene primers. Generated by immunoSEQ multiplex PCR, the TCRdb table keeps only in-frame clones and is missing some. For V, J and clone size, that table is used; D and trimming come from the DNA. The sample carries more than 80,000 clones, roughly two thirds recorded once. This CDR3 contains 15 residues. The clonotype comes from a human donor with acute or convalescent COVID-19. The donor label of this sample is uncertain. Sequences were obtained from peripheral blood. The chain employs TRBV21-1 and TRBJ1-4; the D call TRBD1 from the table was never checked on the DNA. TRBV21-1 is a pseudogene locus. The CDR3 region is CASSAIQGVREKLFF. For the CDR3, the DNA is TGTGCCAGCAGCGCGATACAGGGAGTAAGAGAAAAACTGTTTTTT.